A single sample gave rise to the 13 T cell receptor beta chains below, sequenced in a study of blood T cell repertoires in COVID-19. Libraries were prepared by immunoSEQ multiplex PCR; TCRdb keeps only in-frame clonotypes and omits some of them. The table records a few hundred thousand clones, around 80% of them present only once. The specimen was peripheral blood. Receptors originate from a woman in her 70s with acute or convalescent COVID-19.

CDR3 protein: CASSQGLAGYNEQFF. The CDR3 coding sequence is TGTGCCAGCAGCCAAGGACTAGCGGGTTACAATGAGCAGTTCTTC. The chain is built from TRBV3-1 (or the pseudogene TRBV3-2) and TRBJ2-1; 10 bases are shared with TRBD2. V lost 1 base, J lost 4 bases, and 1 base stayed unmatched. This CDR3 is built from 15 residues. Germline CDR1 reads LGHDT; CDR2 reads YNNKEL (reference sequence).

The chain recombines TRBV3-1 (or the pseudogene TRBV3-2) with TRBJ1-3; D is possibly TRBD1 (5 bases). The CDR3 is 15 residues long. Germline V gene data show CDR1 as LGHDT and CDR2 as YNNKEL (reference sequence). Trimming pared 4 bases from V and 2 bases from J, leaving 12 bases between. The CDR3 DNA follows: TGTGCCAGCAGCCTCGGGCAGGGCCCTGGAAACACCATATATTTT. It is translated as CASSLGQGPGNTIYF.

The rearrangement uses TRBV18 and TRBJ1-4; TRBD1 aligns across 8 bases. V lost 4 bases and J lost 5; bases outside the gene matches: 6. The CDR3 loop spans 15 amino acids. The V gene's germline CDR1 is KGHSH and CDR2 LQKENI. CDR3 in DNA: TGTGCCAGCTCACTGGAGGACAGGGTAAATGAAAAACTGTTTTTT. It codes for CASSLEDRVNEKLFF.

V gene TRBV6-6 combines with J gene TRBJ1-3; 10 nucleotides match TRBD1. With 5 bases clipped from V and 1 base from J, the junction kept 5 bases outside the gene matches. There are 16 residues in the CDR3. Germline assignment: CDR1 MNHNY and CDR2 SVGAGI (reference sequence). The CDR3 reads CASSTRQGASGNTIYF. Written as DNA, the CDR3 is TGTGCCAGCAGTACCCGACAGGGGGCGTCTGGAAACACCATATATTTT.

The rearrangement uses TRBV18 and TRBJ2-2; 10 nucleotides agree with TRBD1. V lost 3 bases, J lost 4 bases, and 11 bases stayed unmatched. Germline assignment: CDR1 KGHSH and CDR2 LQKENI. The CDR3 length is 18 residues. CDR3 loop: CASSPPNPDRGGTGELFF. CDR3 coding DNA: TGTGCCAGCTCACCCCCTAACCCGGACAGGGGGGGCACCGGGGAGCTGTTTTTT.

The chain joins TRBV23-1 to TRBJ2-7, with 9 positions matching TRBD1. TRBV23-1 belongs to the ORF category, with a function that is uncertain. The trim removed 0 bases at V and 2 bases at J, leaving 14 bases unmatched. The CDR3 consists of 19 residues. CDR3 DNA sequence: TGCGCCAGCAGTCAATCGACGGCCGAGGGGACAGGGAATACCTACGAGCAGTACGTC. This gives the protein CASSQSTAEGTGNTYEQYV.

This chain uses TRBV25-1 with TRBJ2-1, with 11 positions matching TRBD2. This CDR3 is 14 amino acids long. Germline V gives CDR1 MGHDK, CDR2 SYGVNS. The junction had 2 bases not matched to a gene; V was cut back by 6 bases and J by 4 bases. CDR3 nucleotides: TGTGCCAGCAGGGGACTAGCGGAGTACAATGAGCAGTTCTTC. Protein sequence: CASRGLAEYNEQFF.

In this sample, this clone turned up a few times. Additional DNA sequences in this sample encode the identical CDR3. The V and J genes are TRBV7-3 and TRBJ2-3; 11 bases map to TRBD2. The germline V gene encodes CDR1 SGHTA and CDR2 FQGTGA. V was pared by 0 bases and J by 4 bases, with 0 bases of the junction left unmatched. The CDR3 has 15 residues. CDR3 amino acids: CASSLTSGGADTQYF. The CDR3, as DNA: TGTGCCAGCAGCTTAACTAGCGGGGGGGCAGATACGCAGTATTTT.

The V gene is TRBV11-2, the J gene TRBJ2-3, with D possibly matching TRBD1 (5 bases). The CDR3 consists of 14 residues. Germline loops: CDR1 SGHAT, CDR2 FQNNGV. V was cut by 2 bases and J by 6 bases, with 12 bases left in between. In DNA form, the CDR3 reads TGTGCCAGCAGCTTAAGTGGGGCTTTGGATACGCAGTATTTT. Its protein is CASSLSGALDTQYF. Filled out from reference TRBV11-2 and TRBJ2-3, the complete variable domain reads EAGVAQSPRYKIIEKRQSVAFWCNPISGHATLYWYQQILGQGPKLLIQFQNNGVVDDSQLPKDRFSAERLKGVDSTLKIQPAKLEDSAVYLCASSLSGALDTQYFGPGTRLTVL.

The V gene is TRBV7-3, the J gene TRBJ2-1; 10 nucleotides align to TRBD2. With V trimmed by 5 bases and J by 8 bases, 9 bases remained unmatched. The CDR3 has 15 residues. Germline V gene sequence: CDR1 SGHTA, CDR2 FQGTGA. The CDR3 loop reads CASSLNSGGRDEQFF. The DNA for the CDR3 is TGTGCCAGCAGCCTTAATAGCGGGGGGAGGGATGAGCAGTTCTTC.

The V and J genes are TRBV30 and TRBJ2-3; D gene ambiguous. CDR1 is GTSNPN and CDR2 is SVGIG in the germline V gene (reference sequence). The CDR3 runs to 11 residues. The germline V and J ends were trimmed by 5 bases and 4 bases, with 7 bases remaining between them. CDR3 region: CAWEVADTQYF. The CDR3 DNA reads TGTGCCTGGGAGGTGGCAGATACGCAGTATTTT.

This clone turned up a few times. This chain joins TRBV10-2 and TRBJ2-2; D is possibly TRBD1 (5 bases). The length of the CDR3 is 15 residues. Trimming left V 1 base short and J 2 bases short, with 8 bases between. The germline V gene encodes CDR1 WSHSY and CDR2 SAAADI. In nucleotides, the CDR3 is TGCGCCAGCAGTGAGTTCAGGGTAAACACCGGGGAGCTGTTTTTT. It codes for CASSEFRVNTGELFF.

The rearrangement uses TRBV19 and TRBJ2-1; 9 bases are shared with TRBD1. CDR3 size: 16 residues. The germline V gene has CDR1 LNHDA and CDR2 SQIVND (reference sequence). The V gene end was trimmed by 6 bases and the J gene end by 0 bases; junction bases not matched to a gene: 6. This CDR3 reads CASRTRTGASYNEQFF. The CDR3 DNA reads TGTGCCAGTAGAACCAGGACAGGGGCCTCCTACAATGAGCAGTTCTTC.